This TCR beta chain was sequenced during a study of PD-1 blockade in classical Hodgkin lymphoma. V was trimmed by 2 bases and J by 2 bases, leaving 12 bases between them. This CDR3 comprises 15 residues. Germline V gene lookup returns CDR1 KGHSH and CDR2 LQKENI. Libraries were prepared by immunoSEQ multiplex PCR; TCRdb keeps only in-frame clonotypes and omits some of them. The sample has tens of thousands of clones; over 80% are singletons. Documented time point: cycle 4 day 1 (C4D1), after 6 weeks of nivolumab. Each and every patient relapsed after autologous stem cell transplantation, and patients got differing brentuximab vedotin exposure. Thawed PBMCs underwent magnetic negative selection to yield purified CD4+ T cells.

This specimen consisted of CD4+ T cells from blood, obtained before the fourth cycle of nivolumab. V gene TRBV18 combines with J gene TRBJ1-2; D gene unclear. The TCR sequence derives from a human donor with classical Hodgkin lymphoma. The CDR3 protein is CASSPTGDHNYGYTF. The CDR3 bases are TGTGCCAGCTCACCAACGGGAGACCACAACTATGGCTACACCTTC. Based on the CDR3 plus reference TRBV18 and TRBJ1-2, the full variable domain is NAGVMQNPRHLVRRRGQEARLRCSPMKGHSHVYWYRQLPEEGLKFMVYLQKENIIDESGMPKERFSAEFPKEGPSILRIQQVVRGDSAAYFCASSPTGDHNYGYTFGSGTRLTVV.